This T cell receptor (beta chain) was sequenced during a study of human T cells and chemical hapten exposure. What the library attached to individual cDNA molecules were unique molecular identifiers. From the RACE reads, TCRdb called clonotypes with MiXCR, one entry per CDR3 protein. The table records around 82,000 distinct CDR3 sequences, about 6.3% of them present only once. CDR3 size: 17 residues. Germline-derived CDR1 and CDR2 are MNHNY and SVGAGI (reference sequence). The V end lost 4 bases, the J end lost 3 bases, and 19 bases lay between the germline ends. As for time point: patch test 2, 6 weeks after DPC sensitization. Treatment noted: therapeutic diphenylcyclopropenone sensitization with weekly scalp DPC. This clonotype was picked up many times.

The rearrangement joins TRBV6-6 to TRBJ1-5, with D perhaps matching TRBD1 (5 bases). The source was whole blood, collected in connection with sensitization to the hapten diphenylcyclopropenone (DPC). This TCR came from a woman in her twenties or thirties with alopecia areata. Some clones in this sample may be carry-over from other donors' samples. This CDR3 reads CASSSITRRRDNQPQHF. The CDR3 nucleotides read TGTGCCAGCAGTTCGATAACTCGGCGCAGGGACAATCAGCCCCAGCATTTT.